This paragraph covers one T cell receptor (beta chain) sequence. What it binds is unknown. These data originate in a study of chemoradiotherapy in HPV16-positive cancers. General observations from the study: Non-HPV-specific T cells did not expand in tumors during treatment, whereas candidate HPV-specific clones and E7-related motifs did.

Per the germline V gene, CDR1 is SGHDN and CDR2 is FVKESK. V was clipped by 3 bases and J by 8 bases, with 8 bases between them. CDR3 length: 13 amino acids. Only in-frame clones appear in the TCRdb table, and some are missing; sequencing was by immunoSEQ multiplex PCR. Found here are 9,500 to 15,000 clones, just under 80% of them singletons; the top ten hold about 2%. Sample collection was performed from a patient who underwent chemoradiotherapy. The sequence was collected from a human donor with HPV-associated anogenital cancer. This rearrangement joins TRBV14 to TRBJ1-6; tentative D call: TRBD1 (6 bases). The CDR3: CASSQWTDSPLHF. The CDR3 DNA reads TGTGCCAGCAGCCAGTGGACAGATTCACCCCTCCACTTT.